What follows are 22 T cell receptor beta chains derived from one specimen sequenced in a study of blood T cell repertoires in COVID-19. Data came from immunoSEQ multiplex PCR; TCRdb stores just in-frame clones and leaves some out. The table lists around 100,000 clones, over 75% of them singletons, with approximately 12% in the top ten. The material sequenced was peripheral blood. The receptors here all came from a human donor in a cohort sampled during active or convalescent COVID-19.

The rearrangement links TRBV5-1 to TRBJ1-1; maybe TRBD1 (5 bases). V was shortened by 4 bases and J by 4 bases, with 14 bases between the two germline ends. The germline gives CDR1 SGHRS, CDR2 YFSETQ. The CDR3 loop spans 14 amino acids. The chain's CDR3 is CASSLPGEGTEAFF. The CDR3 nucleotides read TGCGCCAGCAGCCTACCGGGGGAGGGCACTGAAGCTTTCTTT.

The V and J genes are TRBV28 and TRBJ1-5; D gene unclear. CDR1 MDHEN and CDR2 SYDVKM come from the germline V gene. Deletions cut 5 bases from V and 9 bases from J, with 14 bases between. The CDR3 length is 13 residues. This chain's CDR3 is CASSPRDPRPQHF. The CDR3 bases are TGTGCCAGCAGTCCCCGGGATCCTCGGCCCCAGCATTTT.

In this sample, this clone turned up once. The chain uses TRBV5-5 and TRBJ2-7; D not resolved. The ends were cut back, 5 bases at V and 0 bases at J, with 15 bases in the middle. The CDR3 consists of 15 residues. Germline V gene sequence: CDR1 SGHKS, CDR2 YYEKEE (reference sequence). This chain's CDR3 is CASSYSGSRSYEQYF. CDR3 DNA: TGTGCCAGCAGTTATTCCGGGTCCCGCTCCTACGAGCAGTACTTC.

The chain links TRBV12-5 to TRBJ1-1, with no clear D. CDR1 is LGHNT, CDR2 FRNRAP, per germline. The CDR3 loop spans 13 amino acids. V was trimmed by 6 bases and J by 0 bases, leaving 8 bases between them. CDR3 coding DNA: TGTGCTAGTGGGGCGGGGATGAACACTGAAGCTTTCTTT. The encoded protein is CASGAGMNTEAFF.

The V gene is TRBV11-3, the J gene TRBJ1-2; no firm D call. Trimming took off 2 bases at V and 6 bases at J, with 10 bases between the two ends. The length of the CDR3 is 13 residues. From germline, CDR1 is SGHNT and CDR2 YENEEA. In DNA form, the CDR3 reads TGTGCCAGCAGCTTAATAAGGAGCCATGGCTACACCTTC. This gives the protein CASSLIRSHGYTF.

The chain couples TRBV18 to TRBJ1-6, with D maybe TRBD1 (5 bases). V was trimmed by 4 bases and J by 7 bases, leaving 8 bases between them. From germline, CDR1 is KGHSH and CDR2 LQKENI. The CDR3 spans 13 residues. CDR3 region: CASSQGRNSPLHF. In nucleotides, the CDR3 is TGTGCCAGCTCACAGGGGAGGAATTCACCCCTCCACTTT.

This rearrangement joins TRBV6-2 or TRBV6-3 to TRBJ2-2, with a weak D call TRBD2 (6 bases). Trimming removed 3 bases from V and 0 bases from J, with 11 bases in between. There are 16 residues in the CDR3. Germline lookup yields CDR1 MNHEY and CDR2 SVGEGT. The CDR3 protein is CASSYGAGTNTGELFF. CDR3 in DNA: TGTGCCAGCAGTTATGGGGCGGGGACGAACACCGGGGAGCTGTTTTTT.

The CDR3 is CASSLEAGTYEQYF. In DNA form, the CDR3 reads TGTGCCAGCAGCTTAGAGGCAGGGACCTACGAGCAGTACTTC. The V and J genes are TRBV7-2 and TRBJ2-7; possibly TRBD1 for D (5 bases). From germline, CDR1 is SGHTA and CDR2 FQGNSA. There are 14 residues in the CDR3. The V end was cut by 1 base, the J end by 2 bases, with 9 bases between.

V is TRBV13 and J is TRBJ1-3; TRBD1 agrees at 7 bases. The ends lost 7 bases at V and 3 bases at J; junction bases unmatched: 15. The germline V gene has CDR1 PRHDT and CDR2 FYEKMQ (reference sequence). The length of the CDR3 is 17 residues. The CDR3 DNA is TGTGCCAGCATCAACACGGGGCAGGGGGAGTTTGGAAACACCATATATTTT. This codes for CASINTGQGEFGNTIYF.

In its sample, this clone was seen a few times. The chain is built from TRBV2 and TRBJ2-7, with a tentative D call TRBD2 (6 bases). The V end lost 6 bases, the J end lost 6 bases, and 18 bases lay between the germline ends. CDR3 size: 14 residues. CDR1 is SNHLY, CDR2 FYNNEI, per germline. CDR3 DNA: TGTGCCAGCAGAGAGCGGGCCTCTCCGGGCGAGCAGTACTTC. Protein product: CASRERASPGEQYF.

The chain employs TRBV2 and TRBJ2-2; no clear D. The CDR3 totals 16 residues. The V end lost 5 bases, the J end lost 3 bases, and 16 bases lay between the germline ends. Germline V gene lookup returns CDR1 SNHLY and CDR2 FYNNEI. For the CDR3, the DNA is TGTGCCAGCAGTTTCAACTCCCCCCGTGACACCGGGGAGCTGTTTTTT. This encodes CASSFNSPRDTGELFF.

The rearrangement uses TRBV18 and TRBJ1-3, with 7 bases identical to TRBD1. V was pared by 0 bases and J by 1 base, with 3 bases of the junction left unmatched. The CDR3 sequence is 16 residues long. Germline CDR1 reads KGHSH; CDR2 reads LQKENI. Here the CDR3 DNA reads TGTGCCAGCTCACCACCGGCAGGGGGATCTGGAAACACCATATATTTT. This sequence encodes CASSPPAGGSGNTIYF.

The V and J genes are TRBV18 and TRBJ2-2; 8 bases agree with TRBD1. V dropped 5 bases and J dropped 4; count of bases not matched to a gene: 6. Germline V gene sequence: CDR1 KGHSH, CDR2 LQKENI. This CDR3 is built from 15 residues. The chain's CDR3 is CASSVGQGPTGELFF. CDR3 bases: TGTGCCAGCTCAGTCGGACAGGGACCCACCGGGGAGCTGTTTTTT.

The chain couples TRBV7-6 to TRBJ2-1, with D possibly being TRBD1 (5 bases). Trimming took off 5 bases at V and 4 bases at J, with 15 bases between the two ends. This CDR3 spans 15 amino acids. Per the germline V gene, CDR1 is SGHVS and CDR2 is FNYEAQ. The DNA of the CDR3 is TGTGCCAGCAGCCCGAACCCACAGGAGTACAATGAGCAGTTCTTC. As protein: CASSPNPQEYNEQFF.

The genes are TRBV5-1 and TRBJ2-3; 8 bases agree with TRBD1. V shed 3 bases, J shed 6 bases, and the junction held 9 bases outside the gene matches. Germline assignment: CDR1 SGHRS and CDR2 YFSETQ. The CDR3 has 15 amino acids. The CDR3 DNA follows: TGCGCCAGCAGCTCTCTAGGACAGGGTCATGATACGCAGTATTTT. This sequence encodes CASSSLGQGHDTQYF. Full variable domain (missing parts from reference TRBV5-1 and TRBJ2-3): KAGVTQTPRYLIKTRGQQVTLSCSPISGHRSVSWYQQTPGQGLQFLFEYFSETQRNKGNFPGRFSGRQFSNSRSEMNVSTLELGDSALYLCASSSLGQGHDTQYFGPGTRLTVL.

The rearrangement joins TRBV5-1 to TRBJ2-2; D gene unclear. This CDR3 is 14 amino acids long. V lost 0 bases, J lost 4 bases, and 7 bases lay in between. Germline loops: CDR1 SGHRS, CDR2 YFSETQ. This CDR3 is CASSLELLTGELFF. The DNA for the CDR3 is TGCGCCAGCAGCTTGGAGCTCCTCACCGGGGAGCTGTTTTTT.

The rearrangement links TRBV2 to TRBJ2-2, with D possibly TRBD2 on 6 matching bases. Per the germline V gene, CDR1 is SNHLY and CDR2 is FYNNEI. The CDR3 has 14 amino acids. V gave up 7 bases and J gave up 5 bases, with 14 bases separating them. The CDR3 DNA is TGTGCCAGCACCAGGAGGGTGGGGACCGGGGAGCTGTTTTTT. This sequence encodes CASTRRVGTGELFF.

The V and J genes are TRBV5-1 and TRBJ1-5, with D unclear. This CDR3 is 14 amino acids long. With 0 bases removed from V and 0 bases from J, the gap between germline ends came to 4 bases. Germline CDR1 and CDR2: SGHRS and YFSETQ. In nucleotides, the CDR3 is TGCGCCAGCAGCTTGGGCAGTAGCAATCAGCCCCAGCATTTT. Translating it yields CASSLGSSNQPQHF. The complete variable domain, with remaining parts taken from reference TRBV5-1 and TRBJ1-5, reads KAGVTQTPRYLIKTRGQQVTLSCSPISGHRSVSWYQQTPGQGLQFLFEYFSETQRNKGNFPGRFSGRQFSNSRSEMNVSTLELGDSALYLCASSLGSSNQPQHFGDGTRLSIL.

The V and J genes are TRBV18 and TRBJ1-2, with D possibly being TRBD1 (6 bases). V shed 2 bases and J shed 8 bases, with 18 bases lying between them. Germline values: CDR1 KGHSH, CDR2 LQKENI. This CDR3 has 15 amino acids. The CDR3 here is CASSPLGRGREGYTF. The CDR3 DNA reads as TGTGCCAGCTCACCATTGGGCAGGGGAAGAGAGGGCTACACCTTC.

This clone was detected only a few times. V and J are TRBV7-8 and TRBJ1-2; no reliable D call. From germline, CDR1 is SGHVS and CDR2 FQNEAQ. V lost 5 bases and J 7 bases, leaving 11 bases between the germline ends. CDR3 length: 12 amino acids. The CDR3 sequence: CASSPGGSGYTF. CDR3 coding DNA: TGTGCCAGCAGCCCGGGAGGCTCTGGCTACACCTTC.

The chain joins TRBV5-1 to TRBJ2-1, with D tentatively TRBD1 (5 bases). Trimming shortened V by 2 bases and J by 2 bases, and 11 bases separated the two germline ends. There are 15 residues in the CDR3. Germline V gives CDR1 SGHRS, CDR2 YFSETQ. Written as DNA, the CDR3 is TGCGCCAGCAGCTTCGACAGTTACCCCTACAATGAGCAGTTCTTC. It yields the protein CASSFDSYPYNEQFF.

The J gene is TRBJ2-4, the V gene TRBV10-3; 12 bases align to TRBD1. CDR3 length: 19 amino acids. V trimming: 6 bases; J trimming: 1 base; junction bases outside the gene matches: 13. Germline CDR1 and CDR2: ENHRY and SYGVKD. CDR3 sequence (DNA): TGTGCCATCAGCATCCGGGACAGGGGGCTGAGGTGGGCCAAAAACATTCAGTACTTC. It codes for CAISIRDRGLRWAKNIQYF.